Presented here are 30 T cell receptor beta chains from one specimen sequenced in a study of T cells after yellow fever vaccination. TCRdb analysed the 5' RACE reads with MiXCR anew, one entry per CDR3 protein. The sample has tens of thousands of distinct CDR3 sequences, around 7.1% seen once; the top ten hold roughly 29%. Sequencing used CD8+ T cells sorted from PBMCs, obtained more than 8 days after the first yellow fever vaccination. These receptors all stem from a man younger than 30 who received the YFV17D yellow fever vaccine.

This clonotype was observed at least ten times. This rearrangement joins TRBV28 to TRBJ1-5; 7 bases are a match to TRBD1. The germline V gene has CDR1 MDHEN and CDR2 SYDVKM. The CDR3 sequence is 16 residues long. J was trimmed by 0 bases and V by 8 bases; bases with no gene match: 10. CDR3 bases: TGTGCCAGCGAAGGGAGGGACAGACCTAGCAATCAGCCCCAGCATTTT. Encoded protein: CASEGRDRPSNQPQHF.

This clonotype has at least ten counts. The V gene is TRBV27, the J gene TRBJ2-7; D remains ambiguous. CDR1 is MNHEY and CDR2 is SMNVEV in the germline V gene (reference sequence). This CDR3 is built from 14 residues. Trimming took 5 bases from V and 4 from J, leaving 15 bases between them. The CDR3: CASSLTPDFYEQYF. In DNA form, the CDR3 reads TGTGCCAGCAGTCTAACACCCGACTTTTACGAGCAGTACTTC.

V and J are TRBV28 and TRBJ2-7, with D possibly being TRBD1 (5 bases). CDR1 is MDHEN, CDR2 SYDVKM, per germline. The germline V and J ends were trimmed by 4 bases and 1 base, with 14 bases remaining between them. The CDR3 covers 15 residues. CDR3 loop: CASSSPRQPSYEQYV. Here the CDR3 DNA reads TGTGCCAGCAGTTCCCCTAGACAGCCGTCCTACGAGCAGTACGTC.

The J gene is TRBJ2-7, the V gene TRBV6-5; D possibly uses TRBD1 or TRBD2 (7 bases each). With 6 bases removed from V and 7 bases from J, the gap between germline ends came to 16 bases. The CDR3 totals 13 residues. The germline gives CDR1 MNHEY, CDR2 SVGAGI. For the CDR3, the DNA is TGTGCCAGCAGCCAGGGGGGGTTTGGGGAGCAGTACGTC. It is translated as CASSQGGFGEQYV.

There are many counts of this clonotype. CDR3 nucleotides: TGTGCCATCCAGGAAGCTAACTATGGCTACACCTTC. It translates to CAIQEANYGYTF. This chain links TRBV6-6 with TRBJ1-2; no clear D. The CDR3 contains 12 residues. Germline CDR1 and CDR2: MNHNY and SVGAGI (reference sequence). V lost 10 bases to trimming and J lost 0 bases, with 9 bases between them.

This clonotype was counted at least ten times. J is TRBJ2-3 and V is TRBV9; 7 nucleotides align to TRBD1. Germline-derived CDR1 and CDR2 are SGDLS and YYNGEE. The CDR3 runs 14 residues. V lost 5 bases and J lost 2; bases outside the gene matches: 5. The CDR3 loop is CASSLDRNTDTQYF. The CDR3, as DNA: TGTGCCAGCAGTTTGGACAGGAACACAGATACGCAGTATTTT.

This clonotype was recorded a few times. The V and J genes are TRBV7-2 and TRBJ2-3, with 9 bases aligning to TRBD2. The germline gives CDR1 SGHTA, CDR2 FQGNSA. This CDR3 spans 17 amino acids. Unmatched junction bases numbered 9, after V lost 3 bases and J lost 2 bases. CDR3 in amino acids: CASSLGSLAGPTDTQYF. DNA of the CDR3: TGTGCCAGCAGCTTGGGCTCGCTAGCGGGGCCCACAGATACGCAGTATTTT.

This clonotype has only one observation. This could be a read error, since a much larger clone is one nucleotide away. This chain links TRBV19 with TRBJ2-2, with D uncertain. The CDR3 covers 12 residues. V lost 7 bases, J lost 3 bases, and 6 bases lay in between. The germline V gene has CDR1 LNHDA and CDR2 SQIVND (reference sequence). CDR3 in DNA: TGTGCCAGTATTTCCGACACCGGGGAGCTGTTTTTT. It codes for CASISDTGELFF. Full variable domain (missing parts from reference TRBV19 and TRBJ2-2): DGGITQSPKYLFRKEGQNVTLSCEQNLNHDAMYWYRQDPGQGLRLIYYSQIVNDFQKGDIAEGYSVSREKKESFPLTVTSAQKNPTAFYLCASISDTGELFFGEGSRLTVL.

The chain combines TRBV29-1 with TRBJ2-5; D possibly corresponds to TRBD2 (5 bases). Trimming stripped 3 bases from V and 2 bases from J, with 10 bases between. The CDR3 sequence is 13 residues long. CDR1 and CDR2 from the germline V gene are SQVTM and ANQGSEA. CDR3: CSVEPSGQETQYF. The CDR3 DNA is TGCAGCGTTGAGCCCTCGGGACAAGAGACCCAGTACTTC.

This clonotype was recorded many times. The gene calls are TRBV4-1 and TRBJ1-1; TRBD1 matches at 7 bases. The germline V gene encodes CDR1 MGHRA and CDR2 YSYEKL. The CDR3 runs 15 residues. Unmatched junction bases numbered 9, after V lost 4 bases and J lost 4 bases. The CDR3 loop reads CASSPLGGRGTEAFF. In nucleotides, the CDR3 is TGCGCCAGCAGCCCGTTAGGGGGCCGTGGCACTGAAGCTTTCTTT.

The genes are TRBV12-3 or TRBV12-4 and TRBJ2-5; no clear D. V was shortened by 6 bases and J by 3 bases, with 20 bases between the two germline ends. This CDR3 is 16 amino acids long. CDR3 in amino acids: CASSLSLVSTKETQYF. The CDR3 DNA follows: TGTGCCAGCAGCTTGTCCCTTGTCAGTACGAAAGAGACCCAGTACTTC.

This clonotype was seen at least ten times. V usage is TRBV4-1 and J usage is TRBJ2-7; D is unclear. In germline, CDR1 is MGHRA, CDR2 YSYEKL. V lost 1 base, J lost 2 bases, and 9 bases lay in between. This CDR3 is built from 14 residues. As DNA, the CDR3 is TGCGCCAGCAGCCAAGGTGACACCGCCTACGAGCAGTACGTC. Translating gives CASSQGDTAYEQYV.

This rearrangement joins TRBV9 to TRBJ2-3; D may be TRBD1 (6 bases). V lost 1 base to trimming and J lost 2 bases, with 11 bases between them. The CDR3 totals 15 residues. CDR1 is SGDLS and CDR2 is YYNGEE in the germline V gene. The CDR3 reads CASSVLGGLTDTQYF. The CDR3 DNA follows: TGTGCCAGCAGCGTACTAGGGGGTCTCACAGATACGCAGTATTTT.

This clonotype was found many times. In DNA form, the CDR3 reads TGTGCCAGCCTGGAGACAGGCCACTACTCTGGAAACACCATATATTTT. Amino acids: CASLETGHYSGNTIYF. The V call is TRBV12-3 or TRBV12-4, the J call TRBJ1-3; TRBD1 might be the D (6 bases). The CDR3 runs 16 residues. The germline V and J ends were trimmed by 8 bases and 0 bases, with 17 bases remaining between them.

In this sample, this clonotype turned up many times. The chain has TRBV7-8 and TRBJ1-5, with D uncertain. This CDR3 is 16 amino acids long. V was shortened by 5 bases and J by 3 bases, with 17 bases between the two germline ends. Germline loops: CDR1 SGHVS, CDR2 FQNEAQ. The CDR3 nucleotides are TGTGCCAGCAGCCATATTAACTATAGCCCCAATCAGCCCCAGCATTTT. It encodes CASSHINYSPNQPQHF.

The rearrangement uses TRBV19 and TRBJ1-1; D gene unclear. Trimming stripped 3 bases from V and 5 bases from J, with 19 bases between. CDR3 length equals 16 residues. CDR1 and CDR2 (germline): LNHDA, SQIVND (reference sequence). CDR3 bases: TGTGCCAGTAGTATTGATGGTCTCCCTGGGTCGACTGAAGCTTTCTTT. It specifies CASSIDGLPGSTEAFF.

The rearrangement links TRBV14 to TRBJ2-5; D unresolved. Trimming pared 1 base from V and 2 bases from J, leaving 8 bases between. The germline V gene has CDR1 SGHDN and CDR2 FVKESK. This CDR3 is 14 amino acids long. CDR3 loop: CASSQAGPQETQYF. The CDR3 DNA reads as TGTGCCAGCAGCCAAGCCGGGCCACAAGAGACCCAGTACTTC. Drawing the rest from reference TRBV14 and TRBJ2-5, the complete variable domain is EAGVTQFPSHSVIEKGQTVTLRCDPISGHDNLYWYRRVMGKEIKFLLHFVKESKQDESGMPNNRFLAERTGGTYSTLKVQPAELEDSGVYFCASSQAGPQETQYFGPGTRLLVL.

This clonotype occurred many times. The chain links TRBV4-3 to TRBJ1-6; D gene unclear. This CDR3 is built from 16 residues. Trimming cost V 6 bases and J 0 bases, with 12 bases left between them. The V gene's germline CDR1 is LGHNA and CDR2 YSLEER. The CDR3 nucleotides are TGCGCCAGCAGTCCCTCTTTTAGCTCCTATAATTCACCCCTCCACTTT. Amino acids: CASSPSFSSYNSPLHF.

This chain links TRBV11-2 with TRBJ1-2; 7 bases align to TRBD1. The V segment lost 2 bases and the J segment 8 bases; nucleotides outside the gene matches: 8. CDR3 length: 14 amino acids. CDR1 is SGHAT, CDR2 FQNNGV, per germline. The DNA for the CDR3 is TGTGCCAGCAGCTTATTCTCAGGGACAGAAGGCTACACCTTC. Its protein is CASSLFSGTEGYTF.

This clonotype came up many times. The chain combines TRBV29-1 with TRBJ2-7, with a weak D call TRBD1 (6 bases). This CDR3 contains 13 residues. Deletions cut 5 bases from V and 3 bases from J, with 14 bases between. Per germline, CDR1 SQVTM and CDR2 ANQGSEA. CDR3 bases: TGCAGCGTTCTGGGGTGGGGGCACTACGAGCAGTACTTC. This translates into CSVLGWGHYEQYF.

The chain links TRBV10-3 to TRBJ2-7; 7 bases are shared with TRBD2. Trimming took 4 bases from V and 2 from J; bases not matched to a gene: 8. The CDR3 loop spans 15 amino acids. The germline CDR1 and CDR2 sequences are ENHRY and SYGVKD. CDR3 nucleotides: TGTGCCATCAGTGGGTCACGGGGGGTTGCCTACGAGCAGTACTTC. As protein: CAISGSRGVAYEQYF.

The chain joins TRBV4-1 to TRBJ2-1, with D perhaps matching TRBD2 (6 bases). CDR3 length: 18 amino acids. Germline CDR1 reads MGHRA; CDR2 reads YSYEKL. The V end was cut by 1 base, the J end by 1 base, with 17 bases between. The CDR3 region is CASSQGGRRGASYNEQFF. CDR3 DNA: TGCGCCAGCAGCCAAGGGGGTAGGCGGGGCGCTTCCTACAATGAGCAGTTCTTC.

The V gene is TRBV5-6, the J gene TRBJ2-6; unclear D gene. This CDR3 region has 14 residues. V gave up 6 bases and J gave up 0 bases, with 7 bases separating them. CDR1 and CDR2 from the germline V gene are SGHDT and YYEEEE. CDR3 amino acids: CASTQASGANVLTF. The CDR3 DNA reads TGTGCCAGCACCCAAGCCTCTGGGGCCAACGTCCTGACTTTC.

The chain is built from TRBV29-1 and TRBJ2-7; D might be TRBD1 (5 bases). CDR1 and CDR2 (germline): SQVTM, ANQGSEA. Deletions cut 7 bases from V and 0 bases from J, with 10 bases between. CDR3 size: 12 residues. CDR3 in DNA: TGCAGCGCCGAGACAGTCTCCTACGAGCAGTACTTC. Translation: CSAETVSYEQYF.

This clonotype was seen many times. This chain connects TRBV7-9 to TRBJ2-1, with TRBD1 identical over 11 bases. CDR3 length: 16 residues. Germline V gene lookup returns CDR1 SEHNR and CDR2 FQNEAQ (reference sequence). With V trimmed by 3 bases and J by 7 bases, 8 bases remained unmatched. CDR3 amino acids: CASSFYRDRGKNEQFF. The DNA for the CDR3 is TGTGCCAGCAGCTTCTACCGGGACAGGGGGAAAAATGAGCAGTTCTTC.

J is TRBJ1-4 and V is TRBV4-3; D is unresolved. Germline V gene lookup returns CDR1 LGHNA and CDR2 YSLEER. Trimming pared 4 bases from V and 0 bases from J, leaving 21 bases between. This CDR3 contains 19 residues. The CDR3 nucleotides are TGCGCCAGCAGCCCATCCAGTTACAGCCGGGAGGCAACTAATGAAAAACTGTTTTTT. Translated, it gives CASSPSSYSREATNEKLFF.

This clonotype was counted a few times. The J gene is TRBJ2-7, the V gene TRBV11-2; tentative D call: TRBD1 (5 bases). This CDR3 spans 15 amino acids. The germline V and J ends were trimmed by 3 bases and 3 bases, with 15 bases remaining between them. The germline gives CDR1 SGHAT, CDR2 FQNNGV. CDR3 DNA sequence: TGTGCCAGCAGCTTTAGTCGTCAGGGATTCTACGAGCAGTACTTC. Amino acids: CASSFSRQGFYEQYF.

This clonotype was counted at least ten times. This chain uses TRBV20-1 with TRBJ2-7, with TRBD2 matching over 10 bases. Germline assignment: CDR1 DFQATT and CDR2 SNEGSKA (reference sequence). V trimming: 5 bases; J trimming: 2 bases; junction bases outside the gene matches: 6. CDR3 length: 14 amino acids. In nucleotides, the CDR3 is TGCAGTGCTTTTACTAGCGGGGCTGCCTACGAGCAGTACGTC. Encoded protein: CSAFTSGAAYEQYV.

The chain joins TRBV4-3 to TRBJ1-2; D unclear. There are 14 residues in the CDR3. The V gene's germline CDR1 is LGHNA and CDR2 YSLEER. Between the trimmed V and J ends, which lost 0 bases and 3 bases, there was a span of 8 bases. CDR3 region: CASSQEASYYGYTF. CDR3 in DNA: TGCGCCAGCAGCCAAGAGGCCTCTTACTATGGCTACACCTTC.

This clonotype was observed at least ten times. This chain uses TRBV7-9 with TRBJ2-1; D could derive from TRBD1 or TRBD2 (7 bases each). V was cut by 6 bases and J by 5 bases, with 20 bases left in between. There are 16 residues in the CDR3. In germline, CDR1 is SEHNR, CDR2 FQNEAQ (reference sequence). DNA of the CDR3: TGTGCCAGCAGGGCGAAGGGAGGGGGCCCAGACAATGAGCAGTTCTTC. Its translation is CASRAKGGGPDNEQFF.